A selection of T cell receptor beta chains follows, all from one sample in a study of T cell responses to AZD1222 COVID-19 vaccine. Clones were read by immunoSEQ multiplex PCR, and TCRdb kept only the in-frame ones, dropping some. The sample carries 95,000 to 150,000 clones, more than 65% recorded once. Material: peripheral blood, obtained 28 days after the second AZD1222 dose. These TCRs come from an adult who received the AZD1222 COVID-19 vaccine. The CDR3 runs from the conserved cysteine through the conserved F or W. The D gene is left open where the match is weak. Clone size, where shown, is once, few, many, or a class for clones that have expanded.

v_call,d_call,clone_size,j_call,cdr3_aa,cdr3_nt
TRBV6-5,.,.,TRBJ1-2,CASSYSGRYGYTF,TGTGCCAGCAGTTACTCTGGACGCTATGGCTACACCTTC
TRBV19,.,.,TRBJ1-3,CASSSQASGNTIYF,TGTGCCAGTAGTTCACAGGCCTCTGGAAACACCATATATTTT
TRBV5-1,.,.,TRBJ1-2,CASSNLQGGGYTF,TGCGCCAGCAGCAACCTCCAAGGAGGTGGCTACACCTTC
TRBV28,TRBD1,.,TRBJ1-4,CASSPPDRGRNEKLFF,TGTGCCAGCAGTCCACCAGACAGGGGGAGAAATGAAAAACTGTTTTTT
TRBV2,TRBD2,.,TRBJ2-7,CASSEPGGGPTSYEQYF,TGTGCCAGCAGTGAACCGGGCGGGGGGCCAACCTCCTACGAGCAGTACTTC
TRBV7-3,TRBD1,.,TRBJ2-5,CASSFDREETQYF,TGTGCCAGCAGCTTTGACAGGGAAGAGACCCAGTACTTC
TRBV7-6,TRBD1,once,TRBJ1-6,CASSSRTGSGNSPLHF,TGTGCCAGCAGCTCCAGGACAGGGAGTGGCAATTCACCCCTCCACTTT
TRBV6-5,.,.,TRBJ2-5,CASSYSDSEETQYF,TGTGCCAGCAGTTACTCCGACTCTGAAGAGACCCAGTACTTC
TRBV12-3/TRBV12-4,TRBD1,few,TRBJ1-4,CASSPQGRRLFF,TGTGCCAGCAGTCCACAGGGGCGCAGACTGTTTTTT
TRBV24-1,.,.,TRBJ2-1,CATSDSGGARSNEQFF,TGTGCCACCAGTGATTCAGGAGGGGCTAGGTCAAATGAGCAGTTCTTC
TRBV28,TRBD1,.,TRBJ1-3,CASSLKTGFFSGNTIYF,TGTGCCAGCAGTTTAAAGACAGGGTTCTTCTCGGGAAACACCATATATTTT
TRBV7-8,.,.,TRBJ2-1,CASSLDTGNEQFF,TGTGCCAGCAGCTTAGATACCGGGAATGAGCAGTTCTTC
TRBV7-2,TRBD2,.,TRBJ2-7,CASSLRTSGSYEQYF,TGTGCCAGCAGCTTACGGACTAGCGGTTCCTACGAGCAGTACTTC
TRBV20-1,.,.,TRBJ1-3,CSARDQISIYF,TGCAGTGCTAGAGACCAAATTTCCATATATTTT
TRBV7-2,.,.,TRBJ1-2,CASSYVGGAVDYLGYTF,TGTGCCAGCAGCTACGTAGGGGGGGCTGTAGACTATCTTGGCTACACCTTC
TRBV19,.,.,TRBJ2-2,CASTHPPSGELFF,TGTGCCAGTACTCACCCACCCTCCGGGGAGCTGTTTTTT
TRBV5-1,.,.,TRBJ1-1,CASSLGFLGAEAFF,TGCGCCAGCAGCTTAGGTTTTTTAGGGGCTGAAGCTTTCTTT
TRBV25-1,TRBD1,once,TRBJ1-2,CASSAPGQGLGGYTF,TGTGCCAGCAGTGCGCCGGGACAGGGCCTTGGGGGCTACACCTTC
TRBV5-6,TRBD1,.,TRBJ1-4,CASSFTGQGAKLFF,TGTGCCAGCAGCTTTACGGGACAGGGGGCAAAACTGTTTTTT
TRBV27,TRBD1,.,TRBJ1-1,CATLGQGNTEAFF,TGTGCCACCCTTGGACAGGGAAACACTGAAGCTTTCTTT
TRBV12-3/TRBV12-4,.,.,TRBJ1-6,CASSFRGGNHF,TGTGCCAGCAGTTTCCGGGGAGGGAACCACTTT
TRBV5-6,.,.,TRBJ1-5,CASSQRFGSNQPQHF,TGTGCCAGCAGCCAAAGGTTTGGTAGCAATCAGCCCCAGCATTTT
TRBV5-1,.,.,TRBJ2-7,CASRRGHNYEQYF,TGCGCCAGCCGCCGGGGACATAACTACGAGCAGTACTTC
TRBV7-2,TRBD1,.,TRBJ1-2,CASSLEVTDRGGGYTF,TGTGCCAGCAGCTTAGAGGTCACGGACAGGGGTGGTGGCTACACCTTC
TRBV7-3,TRBD1,.,TRBJ1-6,CASSLMGTGEGSPLHF,TGTGCCAGCAGCTTAATGGGGACAGGGGAAGGTTCACCCCTCCACTTT
TRBV28,.,.,TRBJ1-5,CASSPPYWAGDQPQHF,TGTGCCAGCAGTCCCCCCTATTGGGCAGGGGATCAGCCCCAGCATTTT
TRBV7-2,TRBD2,.,TRBJ2-3,CASSLFRGGPDTQYF,TGTGCCAGCAGCTTATTTCGGGGGGGCCCGGATACGCAGTATTTT
TRBV7-2,TRBD2,.,TRBJ2-3,CASSSGLAPDTQYF,TGTGCCAGCAGCTCTGGACTAGCCCCAGATACGCAGTATTTT
TRBV28,TRBD2,.,TRBJ2-1,CASSLTWGGYEQFF,TGTGCCAGCAGTCTGACGTGGGGGGGTTATGAGCAGTTCTTC
TRBV9,TRBD2,.,TRBJ2-3,CASSAATSGGTDTQYF,TGTGCCAGCAGCGCCGCGACTAGCGGGGGGACAGATACGCAGTATTTT
TRBV4-2,TRBD2,.,TRBJ2-7,CASSQDSGREVHEQYF,TGTGCCAGCAGCCAAGATTCAGGGCGGGAGGTCCACGAGCAGTACTTC
TRBV19,.,once,TRBJ1-5,CASSLDIDSNQPQHF,TGTGCCAGTAGTTTGGACATAGATTCCAATCAGCCCCAGCATTTT
TRBV6-5,.,.,TRBJ2-7,CASSLQGGGLGEQYF,TGTGCCAGCAGTCTCCAGGGGGGCGGGTTAGGGGAGCAGTACTTC
TRBV7-9,.,once,TRBJ1-2,CASSQGTTVILNYGYTF,TGTGCCAGCAGCCAAGGGACAACCGTCATTCTTAACTATGGCTACACCTTC
TRBV2,.,.,TRBJ1-6,CASRETNNSPLHF,TGTGCCAGCAGGGAGACTAATAATTCACCCCTCCACTTT
TRBV3-1/TRBV3-2,TRBD2,.,TRBJ2-5,CASSFGLAIETQYF,TGTGCCAGCAGCTTCGGACTAGCGATCGAGACCCAGTACTTC
TRBV27,TRBD2,.,TRBJ2-2,CASSRLAGAIGGGELFF,TGTGCCAGCAGCCGACTAGCGGGGGCCATTGGGGGCGGGGAGCTGTTTTTT
TRBV10-3,TRBD1,few,TRBJ1-2,CAIREGAQYGYTF,TGTGCCATCAGAGAGGGGGCGCAATATGGCTACACCTTC
TRBV19,.,.,TRBJ1-1,CASSINEVTEAFF,TGTGCCAGTAGTATAAATGAAGTAACTGAAGCTTTCTTT